This entry features one TCR beta chain sequence. Germline CDR1 is SNHLY and CDR2 is FYNNEI. This CDR3 contains 14 residues. V gave up 8 bases and J gave up 7 bases, with 17 bases separating them. This sample was included in a study of technical replicates of blood from a few donors. Assay: immunoSEQ multiplex PCR; the TCRdb copy retains only in-frame clones and omits some. Here the sample spans fewer than 95,000 clones, about 91% being singletons. The specimen was T cells isolated from PBMCs. The clonotype originates from a human donor in good health. The gene calls are TRBV2 and TRBJ1-4; D perhaps matches TRBD1 (5 bases). The CDR3 reads CASRRGAGGEKLFF. CDR3 DNA sequence: TGTGCCAGCCGTCGAGGGGCCGGGGGTGAAAAACTGTTTTTT.